The 7 T cell receptor beta chains listed next were all sequenced from one sample in a study of human T cells and chemical hapten exposure. In TCRdb, the 5' RACE reads were re-called with MiXCR into one record per CDR3 protein. The repertoire holds over 95,000 distinct CDR3 sequences, approximately 19% seen once, with roughly 3.1% in the top ten. The authors' total RNA extraction used unfractionated whole blood. All receptors derive from a human donor in good health.

This chain uses TRBV24-1 with TRBJ2-5; 7 nucleotides align to TRBD1. This CDR3 has 15 amino acids. Germline CDR1 KGHDR, CDR2 SFDVKD. Losses at the gene ends were 4 bases for V and 5 bases for J; bases not matched to a gene: 9. Here the CDR3 reads CATSDLGPTGETQYF. DNA for the CDR3: TGTGCCACCAGTGACCTGGGACCGACAGGGGAGACCCAGTACTTC.

The chain carries TRBV27 and TRBJ2-7; D is unresolved. CDR1 and CDR2 (germline): MNHEY, SMNVEV (reference sequence). The CDR3 contains 15 residues. Trimming left V 0 bases short and J 3 bases short, with 12 bases between. The CDR3 coding sequence is TGTGCCAGCAGTTTATCGGTGGTGGGCGGCTACGAGCAGTACTTC. Translating it yields CASSLSVVGGYEQYF.

V gene TRBV28 combines with J gene TRBJ1-2; 9 bases map to TRBD1. Unmatched junction bases numbered 13, after V lost 10 bases and J lost 7 bases. Germline V gives CDR1 MDHEN, CDR2 SYDVKM. This CDR3 is built from 14 residues. CDR3 coding DNA: TGTGCCACCCCAACACGGGACAGGGTTACTGGCTACACCTTC. It translates to CATPTRDRVTGYTF.

The J gene is TRBJ2-3, the V gene TRBV7-2, with D tentatively TRBD1 (5 bases). The CDR3 contains 12 residues. Trimming pared 0 bases from V and 9 bases from J, leaving 7 bases between. Germline V gene lookup returns CDR1 SGHTA and CDR2 FQGNSA. CDR3 region: CASSLARATQYF. CDR3 bases: TGTGCCAGCAGCTTAGCCAGGGCAACGCAGTATTTT.

The rearrangement uses TRBV4-1 and TRBJ2-3; TRBD1 matches 7 bases. Trimming took 3 bases from V and 4 from J; bases not matched to a gene: 22. Germline CDR1 reads MGHRA; CDR2 reads YSYEKL. CDR3 size: 20 residues. In nucleotides, the CDR3 is TGCGCCAGCAGCCAGAGAGCGAACCGGGACCTAGAAGGGGGCCCAGATACGCAGTATTTT. Protein: CASSQRANRDLEGGPDTQYF.

The genes are TRBV18 and TRBJ1-2; 7 bases fit TRBD1. The junction had 4 bases not matched to a gene; V was cut back by 2 bases and J by 4 bases. Germline values: CDR1 KGHSH, CDR2 LQKENI. This CDR3 comprises 14 residues. This chain's CDR3 is CASSPGAGGYGYTF. DNA of the CDR3: TGTGCCAGCTCACCAGGGGCAGGGGGCTATGGCTACACCTTC.

The sample holds a few counts of this clonotype. V is TRBV15 and J is TRBJ2-5; perhaps TRBD1 as D (5 bases). Germline lookup yields CDR1 LNHNV and CDR2 YYDKDF (reference sequence). The CDR3 is 15 amino acids. V lost 0 bases, J lost 0 bases, and 8 bases lay in between. The CDR3 loop is CATSRDPGHQETQYF. The CDR3 DNA is TGTGCCACCAGCAGAGACCCAGGGCACCAAGAGACCCAGTACTTC.